These T cell receptor beta chains were read from a single sample in a study of early T cells in non-severe SARS-CoV-2 infection. TCRdb reprocessed the 5' RACE reads with MiXCR, giving one entry per CDR3 protein. The data contain some 33,000 distinct CDR3 sequences, under 6% of them seen just once; the ten biggest clones take up under 15%. Sequencing was performed on whole blood. The receptors were sampled from an adult who was a healthcare worker with PCR-confirmed SARS-CoV-2 infection or an uninfected control (not recorded which). Both conserved end residues are part of each CDR3. The D gene is left open where the match is weak. Clone size is shown for a subset of rows, as once, few, many or a class of expanded clone.

. | many | TRBJ2-3 | TRBV20-1 | TGCAGTGCCCTACGTCCGGCGGGCGCAGATACGCAGTATTTT | CSALRPAGADTQYF
. | many | TRBJ1-3 | TRBV5-1 | TGCGCCAGCAGCTTGTTGGGACTGAACAAAGTCTCTGGAAACACCATATATTTT | CASSLLGLNKVSGNTIYF
. | . | TRBJ2-2 | TRBV20-1 | TGCAGTGCTAGAATCCCCCCAGGCGACACCGGGGAGCTGTTTTTT | CSARIPPGDTGELFF
. | many | TRBJ2-7 | TRBV6-2/TRBV6-3 | TGTGCCAGCAGTTACCTGGAGCTCGGATACGAGCAGTACTTC | CASSYLELGYEQYF
TRBD1 | many | TRBJ2-5 | TRBV27 | TGTGCCAGCAGTTCCGGGACAGGGGGCGTTGAGACCCAGTACTTC | CASSSGTGGVETQYF
. | many | TRBJ1-4 | TRBV5-5 | TGTGCCAGCAGCCCCATGTTTAACAGGGATGGTACTGAAAAACTGTTTTTT | CASSPMFNRDGTEKLFF
TRBD1 | few | TRBJ2-3 | TRBV4-1 | TGCGCCAGCAGCCGAAACAGGGGGCGCACAGATACGCAGTATTTT | CASSRNRGRTDTQYF
. | medium-sized | TRBJ2-1 | TRBV28 | TGTGCCAGCAGTACCCGCCCCGGGGAAGGTGAGCAGTTCTTC | CASSTRPGEGEQFF
. | many | TRBJ2-3 | TRBV3-1 | TGTGCCAGCAGCCAGACCCGGGGGACCACAGATACGCAGTATTTT | CASSQTRGTTDTQYF
TRBD2 | many | TRBJ2-6 | TRBV12-3/TRBV12-4 | TGTGCCAGCAGCCCGACTAGCGGGAGCTCTGGGGCCAACGTCCTGACTTTC | CASSPTSGSSGANVLTF
. | . | TRBJ2-3 | TRBV2 | TGTGCCAGCAGCATTACAGATACGCAGTATTTT | CASSITDTQYF
. | . | TRBJ2-3 | TRBV29-1 | TGCAGCGTTGGAAGGGTGTCGGCACAAGATACGCAGTATTTT | CSVGRVSAQDTQYF
. | many | TRBJ1-5 | TRBV3-1 | TGTGCCAGCAGCCAAGATTTCAGGAATCAGCCCCAGCATTTT | CASSQDFRNQPQHF
. | . | TRBJ1-5 | TRBV27 | TGTGCCAGCAAGTCAGGGTCGAGCAATCAGCCCCAGCATTTT | CASKSGSSNQPQHF
. | many | TRBJ2-2 | TRBV3-1 | TGTGCCAGCAGCTTCCCGGCGAGGGGGGCTTTCGGCGGGGAGCTGTTTTTT | CASSFPARGAFGGELFF
TRBD1 | many | TRBJ1-6 | TRBV7-2 | TGTGCCAGCAGCTTAGTTGGGACAGGGGGTGTTTCACCCCTCCACTTT | CASSLVGTGGVSPLHF
TRBD1 | few | TRBJ1-1 | TRBV7-6 | TGTGCCAGCAGCTCCGGACAGGGGATCGCGCAAGCTTTCTTT | CASSSGQGIAQAFF
. | many | TRBJ1-2 | TRBV7-9 | TGTGCCAGCAGCCCAAGGGGGGGCGCAAATGGCTACACCTTC | CASSPRGGANGYTF
. | large | TRBJ2-1 | TRBV5-1 | TGCGCCAGCAGAACTGGAGGTGGGGCTGATGAGCAGTTCTTC | CASRTGGGADEQFF
TRBD2 | few | TRBJ2-3 | TRBV7-9 | TGTGCCAGCAGCGATACTAGCGGAACAGATACGCAGTATTTT | CASSDTSGTDTQYF
. | many | TRBJ1-5 | TRBV4-1 | TGCGCCAGCAGCCAAGATTATGGGATCCCCCAGCATTTT | CASSQDYGIPQHF
. | . | TRBJ2-3 | TRBV5-1 | TGCGCCAGTGGGGCGATAGCCAGGGATGACGGCACAGATACGCAGTATTTT | CASGAIARDDGTDTQYF
. | many | TRBJ2-7 | TRBV20-1 | TGCAGTGCCCCCTCAGACAGAACAAATCTCTACGAGCAGTACTTC | CSAPSDRTNLYEQYF
TRBD1 | many | TRBJ2-2 | TRBV6-5 | TGTGCCAGCAGCTCCCCCCCGGGACAGGGTAAACGGGAGCTGTTTTTT | CASSSPPGQGKRELFF
. | many | TRBJ2-7 | TRBV6-1 | TGTGCCAGCCGGACGTATCCCTACGAGCAGTACTTC | CASRTYPYEQYF
TRBD1 | . | TRBJ1-1 | TRBV7-8 | TGTGCCAGCAGCTTTCGAGAGGGACAGACCGCTGAAGCTTTCTTT | CASSFREGQTAEAFF
TRBD1 | few | TRBJ2-2 | TRBV18 | TGTGCCAGCTCACACTCCGGGACAGGGAGGCAGGTCACCGGGGAGCTGTTTTTT | CASSHSGTGRQVTGELFF
. | few | TRBJ2-2 | TRBV24-1 | TGTGCCACCAGTGATTTGCAGACCGGGGAGCTGTTTTTT | CATSDLQTGELFF
. | few | TRBJ2-7 | TRBV9 | TGTGCCAGCAGCGTAGAAGGAGGGTCCTACGAGCAGTACTTC | CASSVEGGSYEQYF
. | many | TRBJ2-3 | TRBV7-9 | TGTGCCAGCAGCGATCGGGGTGGTTCGGATACGCAGTATTTT | CASSDRGGSDTQYF
. | . | TRBJ2-7 | TRBV4-1 | TGCGCCAGCAGCCAAGGGACAGCACCCTACGAGCAGTACTTC | CASSQGTAPYEQYF
. | many | TRBJ2-3 | TRBV28 | TGTGCCAGCAGTTTAGCCGGGGCTGCAGATACGCAGTATTTT | CASSLAGAADTQYF
. | many | TRBJ2-7 | TRBV7-2 | TGTGCCAGCAGCTTAAGAGGGAGGTACGAGCAGTACTTC | CASSLRGRYEQYF
. | many | TRBJ1-2 | TRBV6-4 | TGTGCCAGCAGTGACTCCGGGGCGGGCTATGGCTACACCTTC | CASSDSGAGYGYTF
. | many | TRBJ1-5 | TRBV7-2 | TGTGCCAGCAGCCCAGACCCGGATAGCAATCAGCCCCAGCATTTT | CASSPDPDSNQPQHF
. | few | TRBJ2-1 | TRBV6-6 | TGTGCCAGCAGCCCCCGGGGCGGTGAGCAGTTCTTC | CASSPRGGEQFF
TRBD2 | once | TRBJ2-3 | TRBV30 | TGTGCCTGGGGGGAGGGGACGCAGTATTTT | CAWGEGTQYF
TRBD1 | many | TRBJ1-1 | TRBV3-1 | TGTGCCAGCAGCCTTCGGACAGGCATGAACACTGAAGCTTTCTTT | CASSLRTGMNTEAFF
TRBD2 | many | TRBJ2-1 | TRBV7-2 | TGTGCCAGCAGCCCCGCTAGCGGCAGCTCCTACAATGAGCAGTTCTTC | CASSPASGSSYNEQFF
. | many | TRBJ2-2 | TRBV11-2 | TGTGCCAGCAGCTTAGAGCCAGGGACCACCGGGGAGCTGTTTTTT | CASSLEPGTTGELFF
. | few | TRBJ2-1 | TRBV7-9 | TGTGCCAGCAGCTTTACTCAGAACAATGAGCAGTTCTTC | CASSFTQNNEQFF
. | many | TRBJ2-7 | TRBV20-1 | TGCAGTGCTAGAGATCGCGTTGGCAGGTACTTC | CSARDRVGRYF